This T cell receptor beta chain was captured by sequencing in a study of cytomegalovirus exposure and HLA in healthy donors. PCR primers comprised 60 Vbeta and 13 Jbeta primers. Libraries were prepared by immunoSEQ multiplex PCR; TCRdb keeps only in-frame clonotypes and omits some of them. The top ten clones hold 1.3% of a sample with fewer than 200,000 clones, almost 80% of them seen once. The CDR3 has 15 amino acids. V was clipped by 2 bases and J by 8 bases; unmatched bases: 8. CDR1 is KGHSH, CDR2 LQKENI, per germline. The TCR sequence derives from a young man in good health and CMV-seronegative. The rearrangement joins TRBV18 to TRBJ2-1; 8 positions match TRBD2. The sequenced material came from PBMCs. The CDR3 DNA sequence: TGTGCCAGCTCACCAACAACGGGGGGGCCGGATGAGCAGTTCTTC. Amino acid sequence: CASSPTTGGPDEQFF.